Each of the 13 T cell receptor beta chains below was sequenced from the same sample in a study of blood T cell repertoires in COVID-19. TCRdb's table, derived via immunoSEQ multiplex PCR, lists solely in-frame clones and lacks some. This repertoire shows some 280,000 clones, 70% to 90% found once; its top ten account for under 15%. Sequenced sample: peripheral blood. These receptors were taken from a woman aged 55-69 years with acute or convalescent COVID-19.

The CDR3 coding sequence is TGTGCCAGCAGTTACGGTGCTAGCGGGACCTACGAGCAGTACTTC. This encodes CASSYGASGTYEQYF. The V gene is TRBV6-5, the J gene TRBJ2-7, with TRBD2 matching 9 bases. V was pared by 2 bases and J by 2 bases, with 4 bases of the junction left unmatched. In germline, CDR1 is MNHEY, CDR2 SVGAGI. The CDR3 covers 15 residues.

V is TRBV19 and J is TRBJ1-5; no definite D call. The ends were cut back, 2 bases at V and 0 bases at J, with 23 bases in the middle. The CDR3 consists of 20 residues. Germline V CDR1 and CDR2: LNHDA, SQIVND (reference sequence). The CDR3 spells CASSISLFPLLNASNQPQHF. The DNA of the CDR3 is TGTGCCAGTAGTATATCCCTATTCCCCCTCCTCAACGCTAGCAATCAGCCCCAGCATTTT.

The chain links TRBV6-2 or TRBV6-3 to TRBJ2-2; D uncertain. Trimming pared 0 bases from V and 0 bases from J, leaving 5 bases between. The length of the CDR3 is 15 residues. Looked up from germline, CDR1 is MNHEY and CDR2 is SVGEGT. CDR3 sequence reads: CASSYSQTNTGELFF. CDR3 sequence (DNA): TGTGCCAGCAGTTACTCACAGACGAACACCGGGGAGCTGTTTTTT.

This clone is a singleton in its sample. The CDR3 is CASSSRGVEQFF. The CDR3 DNA reads TGTGCCAGCTCCTCACGGGGGGTTGAGCAGTTCTTC. V usage is TRBV27 and J usage is TRBJ2-1, with 7 bases lining up with TRBD2. The J segment lost 9 bases and the V segment lost 8 bases, leaving 7 bases of the junction unmatched. Per germline, CDR1 MNHEY and CDR2 SMNVEV (reference sequence). The CDR3 consists of 12 residues.

The chain links TRBV4-1 to TRBJ1-5, with D possibly matching TRBD1 (5 bases). V shed 1 base and J shed 1 base, with 8 bases lying between them. The CDR3 has 15 residues. CDR1 and CDR2 (germline): MGHRA, YSYEKL. The CDR3: CASSQGTLSNQPQHF. The DNA for the CDR3 is TGCGCCAGCAGCCAAGGGACACTAAGCAATCAGCCCCAGCATTTT.

The chain joins TRBV10-3 to TRBJ1-5; possibly TRBD1 for D (5 bases). Germline V CDR1 and CDR2: ENHRY, SYGVKD. V lost 10 bases and J 3 bases, leaving 13 bases between the germline ends. The CDR3 length is 13 residues. The CDR3 coding sequence is TGTGCCAGCAACGGACAACCCAATCAGCCCCAGCATTTT. This encodes CASNGQPNQPQHF.

This chain uses TRBV30 with TRBJ1-5; D is ambiguous. The germline V gene encodes CDR1 GTSNPN and CDR2 SVGIG (reference sequence). This CDR3 has 13 residues. The V end lost 0 bases, the J end lost 1 base, and 4 bases lay between the germline ends. The CDR3 is CAWSVASNQPQHF. CDR3 DNA sequence: TGTGCCTGGAGTGTAGCGAGCAATCAGCCCCAGCATTTT. Complete variable domain (other parts from reference TRBV30 and TRBJ1-5): SQTIHQWPATLVQPVGSPLSLECTVEGTSNPNLYWYRQAAGRGLQLLFYSVGIGQISSEVPQNLSASRPQDRQFILSSKKLLLSDSGFYLCAWSVASNQPQHFGDGTRLSIL.

The chain recombines TRBV28 with TRBJ2-3; TRBD2 aligns across 7 bases. CDR1 and CDR2 from the germline V gene are MDHEN and SYDVKM. The CDR3 has 16 amino acids. V was pared by 4 bases and J by 3 bases, with 10 bases of the junction left unmatched. As DNA, the CDR3 is TGTGCCAGCAGTTCCCCCAGCGGGGAGGAGACAGATACGCAGTATTTT. This codes for CASSSPSGEETDTQYF.

In its sample, this clone was seen once. The CDR3 reads CASSLGGGRVAEAFF. The CDR3 DNA reads as TGTGCCAGCAGCTTAGGCGGGGGGCGGGTCGCTGAAGCTTTCTTT. V is TRBV7-9 and J is TRBJ1-1; D possibly corresponds to TRBD1 (6 bases). Trimming pared 1 base from V and 6 bases from J, leaving 15 bases between. Germline V CDR1 and CDR2: SEHNR, FQNEAQ (reference sequence). CDR3 length: 15 amino acids.

The chain joins TRBV5-1 to TRBJ1-2, with TRBD1 matching over 11 bases. V lost 4 bases, J lost 0 bases, and 5 bases stayed unmatched. Germline loops: CDR1 SGHRS, CDR2 YFSETQ. This CDR3 is built from 16 residues. The CDR3 here is CASSPGQGGPNYGYTF. DNA for the CDR3: TGCGCCAGCAGCCCGGGACAGGGGGGACCTAACTATGGCTACACCTTC.

The CDR3 coding sequence is TGTGCCAGTAGTATGAACAGGGGGGGCACCGGGGAGCTGTTTTTT. It translates to CASSMNRGGTGELFF. The chain employs TRBV19 and TRBJ2-2; D is perhaps TRBD1 (8 bases). In germline, CDR1 is LNHDA, CDR2 SQIVND (reference sequence). CDR3 length: 15 residues. The ends were cut back, 3 bases at V and 4 bases at J, with 12 bases in the middle.

This clone was counted once. The rearrangement joins TRBV19 to TRBJ1-2; D perhaps matches TRBD1 (5 bases). The CDR3 is 15 residues long. With 6 bases removed from V and 0 bases from J, the gap between germline ends came to 14 bases. Germline V CDR1 and CDR2: LNHDA, SQIVND (reference sequence). The CDR3 sequence is CASSLAGRANYGYTF. The CDR3 bases are TGTGCCAGTAGCTTGGCGGGGCGGGCTAACTATGGCTACACCTTC. Looking up the rest from reference TRBV19 and TRBJ1-2 gives the full variable domain: DGGITQSPKYLFRKEGQNVTLSCEQNLNHDAMYWYRQDPGQGLRLIYYSQIVNDFQKGDIAEGYSVSREKKESFPLTVTSAQKNPTAFYLCASSLAGRANYGYTFGSGTRLTVV.

This clone was observed once. The rearrangement joins TRBV2 to TRBJ1-6; no clear D gene. CDR1 and CDR2 from the germline V gene are SNHLY and FYNNEI. This CDR3 comprises 14 residues. Trimming took off 7 bases at V and 12 bases at J, with 19 bases between the two ends. The CDR3 coding sequence is TGTGCCAGCAAGTGGTCAGGACTCGGGAGACCCCTCCACTTT. Translation gives CASKWSGLGRPLHF.